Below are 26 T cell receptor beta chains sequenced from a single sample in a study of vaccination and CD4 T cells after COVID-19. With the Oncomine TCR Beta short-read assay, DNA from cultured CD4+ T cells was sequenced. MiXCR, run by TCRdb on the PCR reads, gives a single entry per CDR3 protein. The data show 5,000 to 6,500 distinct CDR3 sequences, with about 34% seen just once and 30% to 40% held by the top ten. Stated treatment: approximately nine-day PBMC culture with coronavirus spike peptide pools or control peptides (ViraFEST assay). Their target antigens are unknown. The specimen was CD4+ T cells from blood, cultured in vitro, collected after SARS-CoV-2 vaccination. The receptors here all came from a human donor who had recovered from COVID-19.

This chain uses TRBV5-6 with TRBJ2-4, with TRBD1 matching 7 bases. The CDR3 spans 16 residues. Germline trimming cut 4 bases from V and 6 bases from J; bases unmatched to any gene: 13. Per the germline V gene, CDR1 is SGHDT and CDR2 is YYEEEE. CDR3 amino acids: CASSLGIGQVLNIQYF. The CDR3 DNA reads TGTGCCAGCAGCCTCGGTATCGGACAGGTCTTAAACATTCAGTACTTC.

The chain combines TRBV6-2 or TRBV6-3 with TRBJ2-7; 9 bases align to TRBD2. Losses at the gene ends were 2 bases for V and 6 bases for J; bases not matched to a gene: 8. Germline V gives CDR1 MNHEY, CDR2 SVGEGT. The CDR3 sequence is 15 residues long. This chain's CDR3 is CASSYGGLAGSEQYF. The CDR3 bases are TGTGCCAGCAGTTACGGGGGGCTAGCGGGGAGCGAGCAGTACTTC.

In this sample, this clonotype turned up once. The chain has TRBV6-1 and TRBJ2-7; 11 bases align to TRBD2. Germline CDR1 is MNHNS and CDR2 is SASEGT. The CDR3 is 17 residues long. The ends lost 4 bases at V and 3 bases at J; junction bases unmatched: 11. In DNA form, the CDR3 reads TGTGCCAGCAGTGCCTACTCCGGGACTAGCGGCAACTACGAGCAGTACTTC. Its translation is CASSAYSGTSGNYEQYF.

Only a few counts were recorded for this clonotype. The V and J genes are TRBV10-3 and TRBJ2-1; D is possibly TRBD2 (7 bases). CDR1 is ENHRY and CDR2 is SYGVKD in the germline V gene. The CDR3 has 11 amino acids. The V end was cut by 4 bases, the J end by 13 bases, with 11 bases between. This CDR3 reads CAISAGGQQFF. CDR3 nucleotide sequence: TGTGCCATCAGTGCCGGGGGGCAACAGTTCTTC.

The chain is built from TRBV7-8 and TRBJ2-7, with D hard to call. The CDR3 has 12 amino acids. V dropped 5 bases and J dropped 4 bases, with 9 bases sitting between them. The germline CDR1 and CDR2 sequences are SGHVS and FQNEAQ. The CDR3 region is CASSHQLYEQYF. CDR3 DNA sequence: TGTGCCAGCAGCCACCAGTTATACGAGCAGTACTTC.

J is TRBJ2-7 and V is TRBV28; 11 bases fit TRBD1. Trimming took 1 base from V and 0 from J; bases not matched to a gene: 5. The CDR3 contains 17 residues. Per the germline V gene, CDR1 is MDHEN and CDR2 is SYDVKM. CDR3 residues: CASSLSMGTGGSYEQYF. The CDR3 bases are TGTGCCAGCAGTTTATCGATGGGGACAGGGGGCTCCTACGAGCAGTACTTC.

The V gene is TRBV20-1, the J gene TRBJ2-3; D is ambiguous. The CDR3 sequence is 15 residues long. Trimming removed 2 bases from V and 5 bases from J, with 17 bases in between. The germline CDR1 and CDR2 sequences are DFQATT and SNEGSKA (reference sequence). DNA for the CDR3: TGCAGTGCTAGATTGGCGCAGCTCGGTATAGATACGCAGTATTTT. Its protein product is CSARLAQLGIDTQYF.

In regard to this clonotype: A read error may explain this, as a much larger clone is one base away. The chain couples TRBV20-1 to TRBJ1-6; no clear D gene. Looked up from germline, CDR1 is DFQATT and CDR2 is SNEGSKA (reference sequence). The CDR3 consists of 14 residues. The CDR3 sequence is CSASQRDHNSPLRF. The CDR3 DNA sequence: TGCAGTGCTTCCCAACGAGACCATAATTCACCCCTCCGCTTT.

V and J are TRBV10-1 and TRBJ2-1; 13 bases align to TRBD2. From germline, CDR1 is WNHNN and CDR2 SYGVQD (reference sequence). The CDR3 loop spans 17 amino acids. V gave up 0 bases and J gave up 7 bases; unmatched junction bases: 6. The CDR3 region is CASSESTTSGRRNEQFF. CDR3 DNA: TGCGCCAGCAGTGAGTCGACGACTAGCGGGAGGCGGAATGAGCAGTTCTTC.

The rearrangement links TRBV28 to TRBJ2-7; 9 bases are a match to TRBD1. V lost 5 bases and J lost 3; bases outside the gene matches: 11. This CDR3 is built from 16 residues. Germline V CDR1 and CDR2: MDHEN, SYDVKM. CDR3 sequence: CASSAWTGDRGYEQYF. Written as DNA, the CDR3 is TGTGCCAGCAGTGCATGGACAGGGGACCGGGGCTACGAGCAGTACTTC.

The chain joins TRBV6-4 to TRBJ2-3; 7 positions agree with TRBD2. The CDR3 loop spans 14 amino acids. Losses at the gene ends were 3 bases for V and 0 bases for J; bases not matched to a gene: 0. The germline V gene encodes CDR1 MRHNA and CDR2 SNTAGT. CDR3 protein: CASSEAGSTDTQYF. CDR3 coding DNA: TGTGCCAGCAGTGAAGCGGGGAGCACAGATACGCAGTATTTT.

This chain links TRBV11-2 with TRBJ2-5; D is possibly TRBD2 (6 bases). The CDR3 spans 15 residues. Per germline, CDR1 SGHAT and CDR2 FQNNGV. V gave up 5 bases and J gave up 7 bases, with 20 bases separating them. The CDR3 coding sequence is TGTGCCAGCAGCCAAGGGCGCGGGGCCCAGGGGACCCAGTACTTC. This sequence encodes CASSQGRGAQGTQYF.

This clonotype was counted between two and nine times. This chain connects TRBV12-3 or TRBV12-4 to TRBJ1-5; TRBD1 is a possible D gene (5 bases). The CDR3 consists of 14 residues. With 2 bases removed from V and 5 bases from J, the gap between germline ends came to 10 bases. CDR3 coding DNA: TGTGCCAGCAGTTTAACGGGGGGTCATCAGCCCCAGCATTTT. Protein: CASSLTGGHQPQHF.

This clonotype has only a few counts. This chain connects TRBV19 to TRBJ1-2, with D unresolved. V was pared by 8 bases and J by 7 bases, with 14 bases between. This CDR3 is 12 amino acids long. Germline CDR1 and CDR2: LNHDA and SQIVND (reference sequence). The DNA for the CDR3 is TGTGCCAGTTCCCAGAGGGCGGGTGGCTACACCTTC. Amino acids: CASSQRAGGYTF.

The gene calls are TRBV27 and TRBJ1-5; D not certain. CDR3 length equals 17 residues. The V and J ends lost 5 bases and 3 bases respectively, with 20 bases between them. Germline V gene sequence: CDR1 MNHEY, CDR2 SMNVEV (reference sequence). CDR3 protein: CASSRRIPRVFNQPQHF. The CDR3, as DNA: TGTGCCAGCAGTCGGAGGATCCCCCGGGTCTTCAATCAGCCCCAGCATTTT.

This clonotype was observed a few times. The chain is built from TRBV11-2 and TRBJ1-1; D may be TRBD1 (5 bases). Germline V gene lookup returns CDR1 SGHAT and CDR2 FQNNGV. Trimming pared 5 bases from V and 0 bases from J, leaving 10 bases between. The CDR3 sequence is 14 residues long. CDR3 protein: CASSRQPMNTEAFF. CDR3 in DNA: TGTGCCAGCAGCCGACAGCCCATGAACACTGAAGCTTTCTTT.

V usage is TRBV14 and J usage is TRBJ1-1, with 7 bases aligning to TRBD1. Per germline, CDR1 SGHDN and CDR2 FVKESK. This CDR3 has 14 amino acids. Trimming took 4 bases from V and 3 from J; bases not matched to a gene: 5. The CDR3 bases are TGTGCCAGCAGCCGAATCCAGGGGGACACTGAAGCTTTCTTT. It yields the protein CASSRIQGDTEAFF.

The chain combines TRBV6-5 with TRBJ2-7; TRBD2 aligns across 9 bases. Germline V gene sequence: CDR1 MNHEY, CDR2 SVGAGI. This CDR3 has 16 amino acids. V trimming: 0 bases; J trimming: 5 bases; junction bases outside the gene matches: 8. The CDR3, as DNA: TGTGCCAGCAGTTACTCGACGGCTAGCGGGATGCACGAGCAGTACTTC. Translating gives CASSYSTASGMHEQYF.

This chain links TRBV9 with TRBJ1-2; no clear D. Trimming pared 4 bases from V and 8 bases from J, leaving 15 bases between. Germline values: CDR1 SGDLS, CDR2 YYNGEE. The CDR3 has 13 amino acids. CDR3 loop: CASSRTDLCGYTF. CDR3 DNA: TGTGCCAGCAGCCGAACAGACCTTTGCGGCTACACCTTC.

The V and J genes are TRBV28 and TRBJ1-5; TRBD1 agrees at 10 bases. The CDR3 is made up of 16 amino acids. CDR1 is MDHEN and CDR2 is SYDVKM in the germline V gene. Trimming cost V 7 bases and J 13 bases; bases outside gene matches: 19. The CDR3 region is CASTSLRRQGAGKQHF. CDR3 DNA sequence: TGTGCCAGCACTTCCCTTCGAAGACAGGGGGCCGGCAAGCAGCATTTT.

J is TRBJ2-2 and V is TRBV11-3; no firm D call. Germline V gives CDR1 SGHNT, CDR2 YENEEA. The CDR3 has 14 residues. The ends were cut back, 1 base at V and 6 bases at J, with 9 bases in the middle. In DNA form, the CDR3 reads TGTGCCAGCAGCTTAGCCTATGGGGCCGGGGAGCTGTTTTTT. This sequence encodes CASSLAYGAGELFF.

CDR3 amino acids: CASSQGREQFF. The CDR3 DNA is TGTGCCAGCAGCCAGGGACGAGAGCAGTTCTTC. The chain recombines TRBV11-2 with TRBJ2-1; either TRBD1 or TRBD2 may supply D (5 bases each). V was cut by 5 bases and J by 10 bases, with 9 bases left in between. Germline loops: CDR1 SGHAT, CDR2 FQNNGV. This CDR3 contains 11 residues.

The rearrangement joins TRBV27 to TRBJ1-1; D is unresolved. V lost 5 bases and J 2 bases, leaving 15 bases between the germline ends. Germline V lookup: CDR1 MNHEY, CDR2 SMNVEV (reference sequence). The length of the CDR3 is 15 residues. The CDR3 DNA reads TGTGCCAGCAGTACAAACCCGGACGGTAACACTGAAGCTTTCTTT. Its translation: CASSTNPDGNTEAFF.

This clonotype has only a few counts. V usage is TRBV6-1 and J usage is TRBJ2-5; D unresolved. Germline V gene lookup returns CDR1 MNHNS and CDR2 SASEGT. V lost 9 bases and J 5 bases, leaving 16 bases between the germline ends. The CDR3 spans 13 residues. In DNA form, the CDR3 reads TGTGCCAGTTGTACCGGTAATCGGGAGACCCAGTACTTC. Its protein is CASCTGNRETQYF.

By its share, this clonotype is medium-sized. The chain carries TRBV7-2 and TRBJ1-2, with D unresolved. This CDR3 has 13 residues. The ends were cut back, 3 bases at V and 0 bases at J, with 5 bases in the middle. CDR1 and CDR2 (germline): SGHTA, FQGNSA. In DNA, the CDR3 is TGTGCCAGCAGCTTTGGCACTAACTATGGCTACACCTTC. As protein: CASSFGTNYGYTF.

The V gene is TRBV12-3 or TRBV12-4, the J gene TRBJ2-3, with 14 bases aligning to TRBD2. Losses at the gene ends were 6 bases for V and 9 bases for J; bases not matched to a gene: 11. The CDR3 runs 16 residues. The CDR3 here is CASSGLAGGPAVTQYF. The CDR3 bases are TGTGCCAGCAGCGGACTAGCGGGGGGCCCCGCCGTCACGCAGTATTTT.